Sequencing of this TCR beta chain was carried out in a study of post-analysis software for immune sequencing data. The wider study: Relapsing-remitting, secondary progressive and progressive-relapsing multiple sclerosis courses were included. Study results and limitations: The authors found that F measure strongly co-clustered same-batch samples. Multiple sclerosis was associated with a significant reduction in normalized Chao1 diversity relative to controls. Five or six TRBV segments, TRBV5-6, TRBV5-1 and TRBV20-1 among them, were found more frequent in patients than controls.

In its sample, this clonotype was seen a few times. Its antigen is as yet unknown. Tagging with unique molecular identifiers was a feature of the TCR beta cDNA libraries. cDNA molecules numbering about 480,000 came from roughly 1 to 10 million T cells. TCRdb fed the PCR reads into MiXCR, producing one record per CDR3 protein. The data show 700,000 to 900,000 distinct CDR3 sequences, under 60% seen once. The CDR3 runs to 15 residues. Between the trimmed V and J ends, which lost 2 bases and 4 bases, there was a span of 15 bases. Germline CDR1 and CDR2: SGHRS and YFSETQ. This receptor was taken from a girl aged 5 to 17 with multiple sclerosis. The J gene is TRBJ1-2, the V gene TRBV5-1; maybe TRBD1 (5 bases). Sequencing was done on a sample of blood. The CDR3 loop reads CASSLQVNDIYGYTF. Here the CDR3 DNA reads TGCGCCAGCAGCTTACAGGTCAACGATATCTATGGCTACACCTTC. Together with reference TRBV5-1 and TRBJ1-2, the CDR3 gives the full variable domain: KAGVTQTPRYLIKTRGQQVTLSCSPISGHRSVSWYQQTPGQGLQFLFEYFSETQRNKGNFPGRFSGRQFSNSRSEMNVSTLELGDSALYLCASSLQVNDIYGYTFGSGTRLTVV.